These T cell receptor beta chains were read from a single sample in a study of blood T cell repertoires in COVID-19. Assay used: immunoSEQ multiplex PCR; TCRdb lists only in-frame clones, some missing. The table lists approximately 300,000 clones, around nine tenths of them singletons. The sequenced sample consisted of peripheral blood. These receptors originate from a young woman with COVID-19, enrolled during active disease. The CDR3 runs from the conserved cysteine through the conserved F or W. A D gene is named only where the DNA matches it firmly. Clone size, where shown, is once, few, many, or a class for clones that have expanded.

cdr3_nt: TGTGCCAGCAGTGAAATAGGGGGAACTAATGAAAAACTGTTTTTT; cdr3_aa: CASSEIGGTNEKLFF; d_call: NA; v_call: TRBV7-8; clone_size: NA; j_call: TRBJ1-4
cdr3_nt: TGCGCCAGCAGCTTGGCCTCTGCGGGGACGGACTATGGCTACACCTTC; cdr3_aa: CASSLASAGTDYGYTF; d_call: NA; v_call: TRBV5-1; clone_size: NA; j_call: TRBJ1-2
cdr3_nt: TGTGCCAGCAGTGGTGAGAGAGCCAACTCACCCCTCCACTTT; cdr3_aa: CASSGERANSPLHF; d_call: NA; v_call: TRBV25-1; clone_size: NA; j_call: TRBJ1-6
cdr3_nt: TGCGCCAGCAGCCAAGATGGGGCGGGGAGCACAGATACGCAGTATTTT; cdr3_aa: CASSQDGAGSTDTQYF; d_call: NA; v_call: TRBV4-1; clone_size: NA; j_call: TRBJ2-3
cdr3_nt: TGTGCCAGCAGCCAAGAGCGGGGCCCGCACTACGAGCAGTACTTC; cdr3_aa: CASSQERGPHYEQYF; d_call: TRBD2; v_call: TRBV7-2; clone_size: NA; j_call: TRBJ2-7
cdr3_nt: TGTGCCTGGAGTGTAGTGGACTTCTACGAGCAGTACTTC; cdr3_aa: CAWSVVDFYEQYF; d_call: NA; v_call: TRBV30; clone_size: NA; j_call: TRBJ2-7
cdr3_nt: TGTGCCAGCAGTCAGGTATTGACAGGTGGCTACACCTTC; cdr3_aa: CASSQVLTGGYTF; d_call: NA; v_call: TRBV11-2; clone_size: NA; j_call: TRBJ1-2
cdr3_nt: TGTGCCAGCAGCATTACAGGGGACAATGAGCAGTTCTTC; cdr3_aa: CASSITGDNEQFF; d_call: TRBD1; v_call: TRBV7-3; clone_size: NA; j_call: TRBJ2-1
cdr3_nt: TGTGCCAGCAGTTATCCAGGGGTGAACACTGAAGCTTTCTTT; cdr3_aa: CASSYPGVNTEAFF; d_call: NA; v_call: TRBV28; clone_size: NA; j_call: TRBJ1-1
cdr3_nt: TGCAGCGTTGGTAGCGGGGTCACCGGGGAGCTGTTTTTT; cdr3_aa: CSVGSGVTGELFF; d_call: TRBD2; v_call: TRBV29-1; clone_size: NA; j_call: TRBJ2-2
cdr3_nt: TGCGCCAGCAGCTTAACTAGGGGGAGAGAGACCCAGTACTTC; cdr3_aa: CASSLTRGRETQYF; d_call: NA; v_call: TRBV5-1; clone_size: NA; j_call: TRBJ2-5
cdr3_nt: TGTGCCAGCAGCGTCCTCGGGGCGGGAGGGGATAATGAGCAGTTCTTC; cdr3_aa: CASSVLGAGGDNEQFF; d_call: TRBD2; v_call: TRBV9; clone_size: NA; j_call: TRBJ2-1
cdr3_nt: TGTGCCAGCAGGGACGGAAACAGACAGAGCGTATCGCAGTATTTT; cdr3_aa: CASRDGNRQSVSQYF; d_call: NA; v_call: TRBV4-2; clone_size: few; j_call: TRBJ2-3
cdr3_nt: TGCGCCAGCAGCCAAGATCGGGCAGGGGTAGGGTATGGCTACACCTTC; cdr3_aa: CASSQDRAGVGYGYTF; d_call: NA; v_call: TRBV4-3; clone_size: NA; j_call: TRBJ1-2
cdr3_nt: TGTGCCAGCAGCGGGGGACAAGTCACAGATACGCAGTATTTT; cdr3_aa: CASSGGQVTDTQYF; d_call: NA; v_call: TRBV9; clone_size: once; j_call: TRBJ2-3
cdr3_nt: TGTGCCAGCAGCCTTTCCTCGGACATCGGAAACACCATATATTTT; cdr3_aa: CASSLSSDIGNTIYF; d_call: NA; v_call: TRBV11-2; clone_size: NA; j_call: TRBJ1-3
cdr3_nt: TGTGCCTGCCGGGAGGGGGGCACTGAAGCTTTCTTT; cdr3_aa: CACREGGTEAFF; d_call: NA; v_call: TRBV30; clone_size: NA; j_call: TRBJ1-1
cdr3_nt: TGTGCCAGCTCACCACCGACTAGCGGGAGGCCCAGCTCCTACAATGAGCAGTTCTTC; cdr3_aa: CASSPPTSGRPSSYNEQFF; d_call: TRBD2; v_call: TRBV18; clone_size: NA; j_call: TRBJ2-1
cdr3_nt: TGTGCCAGCAGCTTAATGACAGGGGGCTCCTACGAGCAGTACTTC; cdr3_aa: CASSLMTGGSYEQYF; d_call: TRBD1; v_call: TRBV7-9; clone_size: NA; j_call: TRBJ2-7
cdr3_nt: TGCGCCAGCAGCTTGTTAGGGGACTACGAGCAGTACTTC; cdr3_aa: CASSLLGDYEQYF; d_call: NA; v_call: TRBV5-1; clone_size: NA; j_call: TRBJ2-7
cdr3_nt: TGTGCCAGCAGCCAAGGCGACTCCAGGGACATCTATGGCTACACCTTC; cdr3_aa: CASSQGDSRDIYGYTF; d_call: NA; v_call: TRBV3-1/TRBV3-2; clone_size: NA; j_call: TRBJ1-2
cdr3_nt: TGTGCCAGTAGTGTCGGGACAGCCCCAAACTATGGCTACACCTTC; cdr3_aa: CASSVGTAPNYGYTF; d_call: TRBD1; v_call: TRBV19; clone_size: NA; j_call: TRBJ1-2
cdr3_nt: TGCGCCAGCAGCCAAACTAGCGGGAGGGCCTATAATGAGCAGTTCTTC; cdr3_aa: CASSQTSGRAYNEQFF; d_call: TRBD2; v_call: TRBV4-1; clone_size: NA; j_call: TRBJ2-1
cdr3_nt: TGTGCCATCAGACGACTAGCGGATTCCGGGGAGCTGTTTTTT; cdr3_aa: CAIRRLADSGELFF; d_call: TRBD2; v_call: TRBV10-3; clone_size: NA; j_call: TRBJ2-2
cdr3_nt: TGTGCCAGCAGCTTGGGGTGGGGGCTTAACTATGGCTACACCTTC; cdr3_aa: CASSLGWGLNYGYTF; d_call: NA; v_call: TRBV5-5; clone_size: NA; j_call: TRBJ1-2
cdr3_nt: TGCGCCAGCAGCTTGGCCAACAGGGAGGAGACCCAGTACTTC; cdr3_aa: CASSLANREETQYF; d_call: NA; v_call: TRBV5-1; clone_size: NA; j_call: TRBJ2-5
cdr3_nt: TGTGCCAGCAGTTTAAGCGGGAGAGCCTACGAGCAGTACTTC; cdr3_aa: CASSLSGRAYEQYF; d_call: TRBD2; v_call: TRBV28; clone_size: NA; j_call: TRBJ2-7
cdr3_nt: TGTGCCAGCGACCGACAGGGGACGGGGGAGCTGTTTTTT; cdr3_aa: CASDRQGTGELFF; d_call: TRBD1; v_call: TRBV2; clone_size: NA; j_call: TRBJ2-2
cdr3_nt: TGTGCCAGCAGCCAAGATCTGTGGCTGGCGGGCAATCAGCCCCAGCATTTT; cdr3_aa: CASSQDLWLAGNQPQHF; d_call: NA; v_call: TRBV4-2; clone_size: NA; j_call: TRBJ1-5
cdr3_nt: TGTGCCAGAAAAGGGACAGGATTTTTCTTC; cdr3_aa: CARKGTGFFF; d_call: TRBD1; v_call: TRBV19; clone_size: NA; j_call: TRBJ2-1
cdr3_nt: TGTGCCAGCTCACCCCCCGCAGAATACGAGCAGTACTTC; cdr3_aa: CASSPPAEYEQYF; d_call: NA; v_call: TRBV18; clone_size: NA; j_call: TRBJ2-7
cdr3_nt: TGTGCCAGCAGGACAGGGAACAATGAGCAGTTCTTC; cdr3_aa: CASRTGNNEQFF; d_call: TRBD1; v_call: TRBV6-5; clone_size: NA; j_call: TRBJ2-1
cdr3_nt: TGCGCCAGCAGCCAAGATTTGGGAGAGGGAAACACCATATATTTT; cdr3_aa: CASSQDLGEGNTIYF; d_call: NA; v_call: TRBV4-3; clone_size: NA; j_call: TRBJ1-3
cdr3_nt: TGTGCCAGCAGCCGCGACAGGGGCGAGCAGTTCTTC; cdr3_aa: CASSRDRGEQFF; d_call: TRBD1; v_call: TRBV7-2; clone_size: once; j_call: TRBJ2-1
cdr3_nt: TGTGCCAGCTCGTACTCAGCGAGCGGGACAACCGGGGAGCTGTTTTTT; cdr3_aa: CASSYSASGTTGELFF; d_call: NA; v_call: TRBV27; clone_size: NA; j_call: TRBJ2-2
cdr3_nt: TGTGCAAGTCGCTTAGCGTCGACAGGGAATGGCTACACCTTC; cdr3_aa: CASRLASTGNGYTF; d_call: NA; v_call: TRBV12-2; clone_size: NA; j_call: TRBJ1-2
cdr3_nt: TGTGCCAGTAGTATTACCGGGGGCTACGAGCAGTACTTC; cdr3_aa: CASSITGGYEQYF; d_call: NA; v_call: TRBV19; clone_size: NA; j_call: TRBJ2-7